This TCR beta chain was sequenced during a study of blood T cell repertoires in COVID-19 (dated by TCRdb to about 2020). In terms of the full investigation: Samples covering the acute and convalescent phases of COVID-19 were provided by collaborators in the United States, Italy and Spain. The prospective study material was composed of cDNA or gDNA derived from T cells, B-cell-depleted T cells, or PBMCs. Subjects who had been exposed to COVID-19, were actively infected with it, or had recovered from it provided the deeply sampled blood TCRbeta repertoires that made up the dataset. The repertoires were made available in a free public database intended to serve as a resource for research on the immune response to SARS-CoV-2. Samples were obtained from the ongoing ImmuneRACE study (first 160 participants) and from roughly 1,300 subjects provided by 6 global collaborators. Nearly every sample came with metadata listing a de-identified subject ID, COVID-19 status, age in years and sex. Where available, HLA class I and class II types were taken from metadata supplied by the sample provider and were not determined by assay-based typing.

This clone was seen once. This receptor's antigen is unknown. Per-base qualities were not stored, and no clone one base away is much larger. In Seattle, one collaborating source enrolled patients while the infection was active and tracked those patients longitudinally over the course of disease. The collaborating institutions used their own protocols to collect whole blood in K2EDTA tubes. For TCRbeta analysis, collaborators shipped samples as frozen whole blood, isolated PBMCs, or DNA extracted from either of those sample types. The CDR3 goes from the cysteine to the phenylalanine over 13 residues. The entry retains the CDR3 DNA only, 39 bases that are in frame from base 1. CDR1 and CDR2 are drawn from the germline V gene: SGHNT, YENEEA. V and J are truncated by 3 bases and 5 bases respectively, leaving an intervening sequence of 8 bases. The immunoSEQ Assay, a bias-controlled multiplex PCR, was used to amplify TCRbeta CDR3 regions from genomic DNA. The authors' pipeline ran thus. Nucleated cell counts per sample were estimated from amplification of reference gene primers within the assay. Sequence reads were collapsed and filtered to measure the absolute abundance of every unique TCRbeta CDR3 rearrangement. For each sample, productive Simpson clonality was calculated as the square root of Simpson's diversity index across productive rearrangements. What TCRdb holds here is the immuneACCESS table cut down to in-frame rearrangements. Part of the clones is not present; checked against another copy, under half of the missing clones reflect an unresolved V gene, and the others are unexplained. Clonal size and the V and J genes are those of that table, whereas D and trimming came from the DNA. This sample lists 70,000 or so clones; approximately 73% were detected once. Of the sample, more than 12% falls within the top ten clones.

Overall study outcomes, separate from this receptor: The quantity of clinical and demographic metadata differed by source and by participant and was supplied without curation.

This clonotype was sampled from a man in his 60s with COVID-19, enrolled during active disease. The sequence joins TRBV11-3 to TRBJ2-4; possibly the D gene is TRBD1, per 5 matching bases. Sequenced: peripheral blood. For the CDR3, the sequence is CASSFRVENIQYF. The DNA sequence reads TGTGCCAGCAGCTTCAGGGTGGAAAACATTCAGTACTTC.